A selection of T cell receptor beta chains follows, all from one sample in a study of T cells in Graves' hyperthyroidism and ophthalmopathy. TCRdb reprocessed the multiplex PCR reads via MiXCR and lists one record per CDR3 protein. The profile covers 300,000 to 400,000 distinct CDR3 sequences, with roughly 13% appearing a single time and about 10% taken by the ten largest. Material for sequencing was blood. The receptors stem from a woman in her sixties with Graves' hyperthyroidism. Each CDR3 is given with its conserved first and last residue. Each record gives: clone size, D gene, V gene, J gene, CDR3 DNA, CDR3 protein. The D gene is left open where the match is weak. Not all rows give a size; the values are once, few, many and, for expanded clones, a class.

>few|NA|TRBV6-1|TRBJ1-4
TGTGCCACCCTAGCACCGACGGGTGAAAAACTGTTTTTT
CATLAPTGEKLFF
>many|TRBD2|TRBV12-5|TRBJ2-1
TGTGCTAGTGGTTTGCGGCTAGCGGGAGGGCCGCTAGGGAATGAGCAGTTCTTC
CASGLRLAGGPLGNEQFF
>NA|TRBD2|TRBV5-1|TRBJ2-1
TGCGCCAGCAGCTTCCGTGGTAGCGGGAGGAACAATGAGCAGTTCTTC
CASSFRGSGRNNEQFF
>many|NA|TRBV5-1|TRBJ1-5
TGCGCCAGCAGCTTGGAGGGCAGCGACGGTCAGCCCCAGCATTTT
CASSLEGSDGQPQHF
>once|NA|TRBV7-9|TRBJ2-7
TGTGCCAGCAGCTATACCTCCGGGACCGGGTGGCGCGAGCAGTACTTC
CASSYTSGTGWREQYF
>many|TRBD2|TRBV7-8|TRBJ2-3
TGTGCCAGCAGCTTTAGGACTAGCGGCACAGATACGCAGTATTTT
CASSFRTSGTDTQYF
>many|NA|TRBV20-1|TRBJ1-4
TGCAGTGCTAGAGAGGGGGACTTTAGTGAAAAACTGTTTTTT
CSAREGDFSEKLFF
>few|NA|TRBV6-1|TRBJ1-6
TGTGCCAGCAGTGAAGCGATCAGGTTCGGGAATTCACCCCTCCACTTT
CASSEAIRFGNSPLHF
>many|NA|TRBV29-1|TRBJ2-5
TGCAGCGTCGCCGTAGGAAAGGGGCCCCAAGAGACCCAGTACTTC
CSVAVGKGPQETQYF
>few|NA|TRBV12-5|TRBJ2-1
TGTGCTAGTGGCCCGGCGTTCCAGGGTAGAGATGAGCAGTTCTTC
CASGPAFQGRDEQFF
>few|NA|TRBV19|TRBJ2-1
TGTGCCAGTAGTATCGGGGGCTCCTACAATGAGCAGTTCTTC
CASSIGGSYNEQFF
>many|NA|TRBV28|TRBJ1-4
TGTGCCAGCAGTTTATCTGGGTCTGAGGAAAAACTGTTTTTT
CASSLSGSEEKLFF
>NA|TRBD2|TRBV11-2|TRBJ2-1
TGTGCCAGCAGCTTAAGGCGGGAGGCCATTACACCGTTCTTC
CASSLRREAITPFF
>many|NA|TRBV27|TRBJ2-5
TGTGCCAGCAGTTTCCCCCAGGACCTCCAAGAGACCCAGTACTTC
CASSFPQDLQETQYF
>many|NA|TRBV7-3|TRBJ2-3
TGTGCCAGCAGACAAGCCCCCACAGATACGCAGTATTTT
CASRQAPTDTQYF
>many|NA|TRBV2|TRBJ1-5
TGTGCCAGCAGTGGGACAGCGAGCGACAATCAGCCCCAGCATTTT
CASSGTASDNQPQHF
>many|NA|TRBV20-1|TRBJ2-7
TGCAGTGCTAGTAAGAGAGCGGAATCCTACTACGAGCAGTACTTC
CSASKRAESYYEQYF
>many|NA|TRBV30|TRBJ2-7
TGTGCCTGGAGTTTCGGAGGGCCGCTTGTGTACGAGCAGTACTTC
CAWSFGGPLVYEQYF
>NA|NA|TRBV27|TRBJ2-7
TGTGCCAGTGGGACTTCTACAGTACGTGAGCAGTACTTC
CASGTSTVREQYF
>many|NA|TRBV3-1|TRBJ1-1
TGTGCCAGCAGCCAAGACAGGTGCATGAACACTGAAGCTTTCTTT
CASSQDRCMNTEAFF
>many|NA|TRBV7-9|TRBJ1-1
TGTGCCAGCAGTCCCCCGGGACAACTTACGAACACTGAAGCTTTCTTT
CASSPPGQLTNTEAFF
>NA|NA|TRBV20-1|TRBJ2-7
TGCAGTGCTACCCCCTTTAACCGGGATTCCTACGAGCAGTACTTC
CSATPFNRDSYEQYF
>many|NA|TRBV3-1|TRBJ2-3
TGTGCCAACAGCCAAGATAGGGGCCCCCCCCCAGATACGCAGTATTTT
CANSQDRGPPPDTQYF
>many|TRBD2|TRBV30|TRBJ2-2
TGTGCCTGGAGTGGACTAGCGGGATACACCGGGGAGCTGTTTTTT
CAWSGLAGYTGELFF
>many|NA|TRBV14|TRBJ2-7
TGTGCCAGCAGCCACGGGCGCGGGCAAGGATCCTACGAGCAGTACTTC
CASSHGRGQGSYEQYF
>many|NA|TRBV28|TRBJ1-5
TGTGCCAGCAAGCTTGCCGATCAGCCCCAGCATTTT
CASKLADQPQHF
>many|NA|TRBV11-2|TRBJ1-3
TGTGCCAGCAACCCCTTGGGGGGCACCATATATTTT
CASNPLGGTIYF
>few|NA|TRBV12-3/TRBV12-4|TRBJ1-5
TGTGCCAGCAGGTCCAATGGGGGAACCAATCAGCCCCAGCATTTT
CASRSNGGTNQPQHF
>many|NA|TRBV12-3/TRBV12-4|TRBJ2-7
TGTGCCAGCAGTAGGGACTTCGCCGCCGAGCAGTACTTC
CASSRDFAAEQYF
>many|NA|TRBV3-1|TRBJ2-5
TGTGCCAGCAGCCAAGGAGGGGTTGAGACCCAGTACTTC
CASSQGGVETQYF
>NA|TRBD1|TRBV13|TRBJ1-3
TGTGCCAGCAGCCGGGACAGGAGCAGGCGGGACACCATATATTTT
CASSRDRSRRDTIYF
>NA|NA|TRBV7-9|TRBJ1-1
TGTGCCAGCAGGCGGGAGTTCACTGAAGCTTTCTTT
CASRREFTEAFF
>NA|NA|TRBV10-3|TRBJ2-2
TGTGCCATCAGTGAGCGGGTTGGTCTGAACACCGGGGAGCTGTCTTTT
CAISERVGLNTGELSF
>few|TRBD1|TRBV5-1|TRBJ2-5
TGCGCCAGCAGCTTGGGAATTGAGACAGGGGCAGGGGAGACCCAGTACTTC
CASSLGIETGAGETQYF
>many|NA|TRBV5-1|TRBJ2-1
TGCGCCAGCAGCGCCAGCCCGATTGAGCAGTTCTTC
CASSASPIEQFF
>many|NA|TRBV12-3/TRBV12-4|TRBJ1-3
TGTGCCAGCAGTTTGGGTACCCGGGCCACTGGAAACACCATATATTTT
CASSLGTRATGNTIYF
>many|NA|TRBV28|TRBJ2-5
TGTGCCAGCTTAGGTGGACTCGCACAAGAGACCCAGTACTTC
CASLGGLAQETQYF
>once|NA|TRBV7-8|TRBJ2-7
TGTGCCAGCAGCCCTAGCGACAGTTCCGAGCAGTACTTC
CASSPSDSSEQYF
>NA|NA|TRBV12-5|TRBJ2-7
TGTGCTAGTGGTCGCGGTAGGGGGGAGTACGAGCAGTACTTC
CASGRGRGEYEQYF
>many|TRBD2|TRBV12-3/TRBV12-4|TRBJ2-3
TGTGCCAGCAGCCTTAGCGGGAGCTACGCAGATACGCAGTATTTT
CASSLSGSYADTQYF
>many|NA|TRBV27|TRBJ2-7
TGTGCCAGCAGCTTATTAAGGGACACCTACGAGCAGTACTTC
CASSLLRDTYEQYF
>NA|NA|TRBV2|TRBJ1-4
TGTGCCAGCAGTGTCGGAGGGGGTGAAAAACTGTTTTTT
CASSVGGGEKLFF
>many|NA|TRBV12-3/TRBV12-4|TRBJ2-7
TGTGCCAGCAGTTTAGCGGAGGGTGGCTACGAGCAGTACTTC
CASSLAEGGYEQYF
>many|TRBD2|TRBV3-1|TRBJ2-1
TGTGCCAGCAGCCATCATGGCCGGGAGGGCCGTGGCAATGAGCAGTTCTTC
CASSHHGREGRGNEQFF
>many|NA|TRBV5-5|TRBJ2-7
TGTGCCAGCAGCCCCCGGTTAGCGCAACCCTACGAGCAGTACTTC
CASSPRLAQPYEQYF
>few|TRBD1|TRBV5-1|TRBJ2-5
TGCGCCAGCAGCATAGGACAGGGGGCGGAGACCCAGTACTTC
CASSIGQGAETQYF
>many|NA|TRBV5-1|TRBJ2-7
TGCGCCAGCAGCTTGACAGGGTCCTACGAGCAGTACTTC
CASSLTGSYEQYF
>few|NA|TRBV4-1|TRBJ2-3
TGCGCCAGCAGCCTACCGGTAGGGGTTTTGGATACGCAGTATTTT
CASSLPVGVLDTQYF
>many|TRBD2|TRBV7-9|TRBJ2-5
TGTGCCAGCAGCCCCCCGTTCCTTGTGGGACTAGCGGGAGTAAAGCGGGGAGAGACCCAGTACTTC
CASSPPFLVGLAGVKRGETQYF
>many|TRBD1|TRBV5-1|TRBJ1-6
TGCGCCAGCAGCTGGGACAGGGGGCACTCACCCCTCCACTTT
CASSWDRGHSPLHF
>NA|NA|TRBV29-1|TRBJ1-2
TGCAGCGTCCGCACCAACTATGGCTACACCTTC
CSVRTNYGYTF
>NA|NA|TRBV25-1|TRBJ1-1
TGTGCCAGCAGTGAATACGCAGCAATGAACACTGAAGCTTTCTTT
CASSEYAAMNTEAFF
>NA|TRBD1|TRBV11-2|TRBJ2-7
TGTGCCAGCAGCCTCTCCGGGACAGGGTTCCACGAGCAGTACTTC
CASSLSGTGFHEQYF